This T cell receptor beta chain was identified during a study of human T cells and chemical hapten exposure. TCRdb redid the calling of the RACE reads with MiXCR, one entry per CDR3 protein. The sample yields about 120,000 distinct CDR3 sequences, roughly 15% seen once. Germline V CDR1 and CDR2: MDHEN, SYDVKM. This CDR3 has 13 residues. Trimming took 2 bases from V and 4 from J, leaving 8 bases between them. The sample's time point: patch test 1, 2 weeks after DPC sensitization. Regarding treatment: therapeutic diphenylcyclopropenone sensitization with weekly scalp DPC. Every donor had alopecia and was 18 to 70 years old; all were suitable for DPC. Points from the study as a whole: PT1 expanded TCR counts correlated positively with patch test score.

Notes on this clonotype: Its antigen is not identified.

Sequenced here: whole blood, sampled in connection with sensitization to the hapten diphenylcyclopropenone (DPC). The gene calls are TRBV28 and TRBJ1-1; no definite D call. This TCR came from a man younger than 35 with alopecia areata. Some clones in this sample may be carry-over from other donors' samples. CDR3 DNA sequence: TGTGCCAGCAGTTTACCGGGCCGCACTGAAGCTTTCTTT. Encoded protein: CASSLPGRTEAFF.